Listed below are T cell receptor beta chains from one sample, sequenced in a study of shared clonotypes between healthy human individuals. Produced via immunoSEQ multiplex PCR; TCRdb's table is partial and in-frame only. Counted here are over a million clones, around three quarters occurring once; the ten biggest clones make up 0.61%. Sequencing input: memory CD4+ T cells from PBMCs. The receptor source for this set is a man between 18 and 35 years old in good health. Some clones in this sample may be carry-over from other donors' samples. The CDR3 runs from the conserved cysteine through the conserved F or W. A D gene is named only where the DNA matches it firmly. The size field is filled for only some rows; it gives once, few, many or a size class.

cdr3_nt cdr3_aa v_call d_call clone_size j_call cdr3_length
TGCGCCAGCAGTGAGTCCTTCGAGGTGCAGTACTTC CASSESFEVQYF TRBV10-1 - - TRBJ2-7 12
TGTGCCAGCAGCTTAGTGGTCTCTGGGGCCAACGTCCTGACTTTC CASSLVVSGANVLTF TRBV7-2 - - TRBJ2-6 15
TGTGCCAGCAGTGAATCCCCCGGGACAGTCTATCAGCCCCAGCATTTT CASSESPGTVYQPQHF TRBV2 TRBD1 many TRBJ1-5 16
TGCGCCAGCAGCCAAAATGAGCAGGGGTACACAGATACGCAGTATTTT CASSQNEQGYTDTQYF TRBV4-3 - few TRBJ2-3 16
TGCGCCAGCAGGGGGGGACTAGCGGATCCCTACGAGCAGTACTTC CASRGGLADPYEQYF TRBV5-1 TRBD2 once TRBJ2-7 15
TGTGCCAGCAGGGACAGGGGGGACATTCAGTACTTC CASRDRGDIQYF TRBV2 TRBD1 - TRBJ2-4 12
TGCGCCAGCAGTCTCAGGAGTCAGGCAGATACGCAGTATTTT CASSLRSQADTQYF TRBV5-1 - once TRBJ2-3 14
TGTGCCACCAGCAGAGATGGGTTGGCCGCTGAAGCTTTCTTT CATSRDGLAAEAFF TRBV15 - - TRBJ1-1 14
TGCGCCAGCAGCCCCGACAGACTGAGCACAGATACGCAGTATTTT CASSPDRLSTDTQYF TRBV4-3 - - TRBJ2-3 15
TGTGCCATCAGTGAAGGGGGGGCCATGGGCTACACCTTC CAISEGGAMGYTF TRBV10-3 - - TRBJ1-2 13
TGTGCCAGCAGCCCGACGACAGGGGCCTACGAGCAGTACTTC CASSPTTGAYEQYF TRBV7-7 TRBD1 - TRBJ2-7 14
TGTGCCATCAGTGTTCAGGGGGGTCGCGAGCAGTACTTC CAISVQGGREQYF TRBV10-3 - once TRBJ2-7 13
TGTGCCAGCAGCTTATTCATCTCCTACGAGCAGTACTTC CASSLFISYEQYF TRBV7-3 - few TRBJ2-7 13
TGTGCCAGCAGTGAATTCGGCCCGGGCCTCGAGAATGAGCAGTTCTTC CASSEFGPGLENEQFF TRBV25-1 - - TRBJ2-1 16
TGTGCCAGCAGGACAGGCCGAACCGGGGAGCTGTTTTTT CASRTGRTGELFF TRBV9 - many TRBJ2-2 13
TGTGCCAGCAGCCCCGACGGAGCTAACTATGGCTACACCTTC CASSPDGANYGYTF TRBV7-9 - - TRBJ1-2 14
TGTGCCAGCAGTTTAGTTAATGAGCAGTTCTTC CASSLVNEQFF TRBV28 - once TRBJ2-1 11
TGCGCCAGCAGCTTGGGGACAGGGGAGACTGAAGCTTTCTTT CASSLGTGETEAFF TRBV5-1 TRBD1 - TRBJ1-1 14
TGTGCCAGCAGCGTAGAAAGGGTAACAGATACGCAGTATTTT CASSVERVTDTQYF TRBV9 - - TRBJ2-3 14
TGCAGCGTTCAGGGGTATGCGTTGGGGGATTCCTATGGCTACACCTTC CSVQGYALGDSYGYTF TRBV29-1 - - TRBJ1-2 16
TGTGCCAGCTCACCAAACTTAGCAGGGGCGCAGGGCGAGCAGTACTTC CASSPNLAGAQGEQYF TRBV18 - - TRBJ2-7 16
TGTGCCAGCAGCCCCAAGGTGGATGCTAGCGGGAGAAAACCGCCTAGCACAGATACGCAGTATTTT CASSPKVDASGRKPPSTDTQYF TRBV13 TRBD2 - TRBJ2-3 22
TGTGCCAGCAGCCCAGGGTGGGACACTGAAGCTTTCTTT CASSPGWDTEAFF TRBV13 - - TRBJ1-1 13
TGTGCCAGCAGCGCTCGACTAGAAGCCGCTCCCGATGAGCAGTTCTTC CASSARLEAAPDEQFF TRBV9 - many TRBJ2-1 16
TGTGCCAGCACCGGGGGACAGGGGGATATGATAATTGGAGAGACCCAGTACTTC CASTGGQGDMIIGETQYF TRBV7-6 TRBD1 - TRBJ2-5 18
TGTGCCAGCAGCTTGGCGAGAGGCTACGAGCAGTACTTC CASSLARGYEQYF TRBV7-6 - - TRBJ2-7 13
TGTGCCAGCAGTTCCCTAGGACAGGGGGCAGGTGGTGAAGCTTTCTTT CASSSLGQGAGGEAFF TRBV27 TRBD1 - TRBJ1-1 16
TGTGCCAGCAGCTCCCTAAGTTATTTGGCCTATGGGCAGTTCTTC CASSSLSYLAYGQFF TRBV13 - - TRBJ2-1 15
TGCGCCAGCAAAGGGGGGGTAGTGCTGGAGACCCAGTACTTC CASKGGVVLETQYF TRBV5-1 - - TRBJ2-5 14
TGTGCCAGCAGGGGACAGGCCACAGATACGCAGTATTTT CASRGQATDTQYF TRBV5-4 TRBD1 few TRBJ2-3 13
TGCAGCGTTGGGTATGGGGTCAATCAGCCCCAGCATTTT CSVGYGVNQPQHF TRBV29-1 - - TRBJ1-5 13
TGTGCCAGCAGCCGGACAGGAACAGATACGCAGTATTTT CASSRTGTDTQYF TRBV5-4 TRBD1 many TRBJ2-3 13
TGTGCCAGCACCACGGCAGGGATGTATCAGCCCCAGCATTTT CASTTAGMYQPQHF TRBV28 - many TRBJ1-5 14
TGTGCCAGCAGTTACTCCGGGCAGCAGTACTTC CASSYSGQQYF TRBV6-6 - - TRBJ2-5 11
TGTGCCAGCAGCCAAGACCTCGTAGGGACTGAAGCTTTCTTT CASSQDLVGTEAFF TRBV4-2 - - TRBJ1-1 14
TGTGCCAGCAGTTGGGGTGTGAACACCATATATTTT CASSWGVNTIYF TRBV6-5 - - TRBJ1-3 12
TGTGCCAGCAGCAAAATGGCACCGTATAGCACAGATACGCAGTATTTT CASSKMAPYSTDTQYF TRBV7-3 - - TRBJ2-3 16
TGTGCCAGCAGCCCACGGGTCAACAATGAGCAGTTCTTC CASSPRVNNEQFF TRBV9 - - TRBJ2-1 13
TGCGCCAGCAGCCAAGGCTCAGGGTTGGGAGGGAACATTCAGTACTTC CASSQGSGLGGNIQYF TRBV4-1 TRBD2 - TRBJ2-4 16
TGTGCCAGCACCTGGGGGGGGGTCCCCTACGAGCAGTACTTC CASTWGGVPYEQYF TRBV28 TRBD2 - TRBJ2-7 14
TGTGCCAGCATCGAGGGAGAGGGAAATGAGCAGTTCTTC CASIEGEGNEQFF TRBV2 - - TRBJ2-1 13
TGTGCCAGCAGGATAACAGTTTCCTACGAGCAGTACTTC CASRITVSYEQYF TRBV28 - once TRBJ2-7 13